The sequence of this TCR beta chain was determined in a study of CD4 T cell repertoires in COVID-19 (dated by TCRdb to the early 2020s). A note on the overall study: For cross-reactivity analysis, CFSE-low cells were expanded with IL-2 for roughly ten days, then relabeled and restimulated with spike proteins from other coronaviruses. Naturally processed CD4+ T cell responses to SARS-CoV-2 spike and nucleoprotein were characterized in COVID-19-recovered individuals, and clonal composition was assessed by TCR Vbeta sequencing. In three recovered individuals, the TCR Vbeta repertoire of SARS-CoV-2-reactive T cells was analyzed at the subset level. General study outcomes and caveats: Several of the most expanded SARS-CoV-2-reactive clonotypes were present in two or all three memory subsets, which suggests intraclonal diversification. Between roughly 7 and 25% of SARS-CoV-2 clonotypes were also detected in SARS-CoV and/or HKU1 spike-stimulated secondary cultures, consistent with cross-reactivity.

Memory T cell samples that were not cultured went straight to sequencing right after ex vivo isolation. From peripheral blood mononuclear cells, the researchers isolated CD4+ total memory, central memory, effector memory and circulating T follicular helper cells. For this clone: Its antigen remains undetermined. There are no base qualities to consult, and no much larger clone falls within one base.

V is reduced by 8 bases and J by 4 bases, leaving a spacing of 17 bases between them. From its cysteine to its phenylalanine, the CDR3 spans 14 amino acids. Only the CDR3 portion is preserved as DNA: 42 bases, with reading frame beginning at the first base. CDR1 and CDR2, per the germline V gene (reference sequence), are LNHDA and SQIVND. The protocol used for the library was the immunoSEQ multiplex PCR assay. The authors processed their data as follows. The Chao-Jaccard similarity index and counts of shared clonotypes were used to quantify repertoire overlap between subsets. Imported from immuneACCESS, the table was reduced by TCRdb to in-frame sequences with V and J called. These copies leave out some clones; in studies compared against another copy, an unresolved V gene accounts for under half, and the cause of the remainder is not known. For V, J and clone size, that table is used; D and trimming come from the DNA. In all, the sample holds around 22,000 clones, and roughly 87% of those were seen once. The ten largest account for about 0.5% of the sample.

This TCR derives from a human donor who had COVID-19. This specimen was central memory CD4+ T cells from blood, taken before the COVID-19 pandemic. This sample's cell subset or site label indicates: CD4+ T central memory cells. Recombination linked TRBV19 to TRBJ2-5, with no confident D gene call. The CDR3 is CASANLQRGETQYF. Read as DNA, the sequence is TGTGCCAGTGCCAATCTTCAAAGAGGAGAGACCCAGTACTTC.